Listed below are T cell receptor beta chains from one sample, sequenced in a study of cytomegalovirus exposure and HLA in healthy donors. Profiling relied on immunoSEQ multiplex PCR, and the TCRdb table lists in-frame clones only, not all of them. Among roughly 200,000 clones listed, roughly 87% were seen once. Sequencing was performed on PBMCs. These TCRs come from a woman aged 50 to 65 in good health and CMV-seronegative. Both conserved end residues are part of each CDR3. Fields, in order: clone size, J gene, D gene, V gene, CDR3 DNA, CDR3 protein. A D gene is named only where the DNA matches it firmly. Size values are once, few and many counts, or a class for expanded clones, and some rows have none.

size: .
J: TRBJ1-3
D: .
V: TRBV30
DNA: TGTGCCTGGAGTGCTTATTCCGGGACTTCAAACACCATATATTTT
CDR3: CAWSAYSGTSNTIYF

size: .
J: TRBJ2-1
D: .
V: TRBV10-3
DNA: TGTGCCACCACGGACTCCAATGGGAATGAGCAGTTCTTC
CDR3: CATTDSNGNEQFF

size: few
J: TRBJ1-3
D: .
V: TRBV11-2
DNA: TGTGCCAGCAGCTTAGCGGGGGGGGCTGATGGAAACACCATATATTTT
CDR3: CASSLAGGADGNTIYF

size: .
J: TRBJ2-5
D: TRBD2
V: TRBV6-1
DNA: TGTGCCAGCAGCATAGCGGGGGGTGAGGAGACCCAGTACTTC
CDR3: CASSIAGGEETQYF

size: .
J: TRBJ1-3
D: .
V: TRBV5-1
DNA: TGCGCCAGCAGCTTGGAGCGCGGGGTTGGAAACACCATATATTTT
CDR3: CASSLERGVGNTIYF

size: .
J: TRBJ1-1
D: .
V: TRBV7-9
DNA: TGTGCCAGCAGCCCCCTAGTGGGCCAGGGGAACACTGAAGCTTTCTTT
CDR3: CASSPLVGQGNTEAFF

size: few
J: TRBJ1-1
D: .
V: TRBV5-1
DNA: TGCGCCAGCAGCTTGGGGTCTCCGGGACAAGGTCAAGCTTTCTTT
CDR3: CASSLGSPGQGQAFF

size: .
J: TRBJ2-1
D: TRBD2
V: TRBV5-1
DNA: TGCGCCAGCAGCACTAGCGGGAGTTACTACAATGAGCAGTTCTTC
CDR3: CASSTSGSYYNEQFF

size: .
J: TRBJ2-3
D: .
V: TRBV27
DNA: TGTGCCAGCAGCCACCATTACAGAAATACAGATACGCAGTATTTT
CDR3: CASSHHYRNTDTQYF

size: .
J: TRBJ2-3
D: TRBD1
V: TRBV16
DNA: TGTGCCAGCAGCCAAGGGACAGTTAGTGCAGATACGCAGTATTTT
CDR3: CASSQGTVSADTQYF

size: .
J: TRBJ2-7
D: TRBD2
V: TRBV10-3
DNA: TGTGCCATCAGTGCTGAGGATCCGACGGGAGGCGAGCAGTACTTC
CDR3: CAISAEDPTGGEQYF

size: .
J: TRBJ1-2
D: .
V: TRBV5-4
DNA: TGTGCCAGCAGAAACCAGGACCGGGAGGGCTATGGCTACACCTTC
CDR3: CASRNQDREGYGYTF

size: once
J: TRBJ2-1
D: .
V: TRBV25-1
DNA: TGTGCCAGCAGTGCCTCTCGGGATGAGCAGTTCTTC
CDR3: CASSASRDEQFF

size: .
J: TRBJ2-1
D: TRBD2
V: TRBV5-1
DNA: TGCGCCAGCAGCTTGGCGGCGGGAGGCTCCTACAATGAGCAGTTCTTC
CDR3: CASSLAAGGSYNEQFF

size: .
J: TRBJ1-2
D: .
V: TRBV28
DNA: TGTGCCAGCAGCAGGGGCCAGACCCCGCATAATGGCTACACCTTC
CDR3: CASSRGQTPHNGYTF

size: .
J: TRBJ2-5
D: .
V: TRBV18
DNA: TGTGCCAGCTCACCACCAGGGGGGACCCAGTACTTC
CDR3: CASSPPGGTQYF

size: .
J: TRBJ2-7
D: TRBD1
V: TRBV6-1
DNA: TGTGCCAGCAGGGACAGGTTCCGCTACGAGCAGTACTTC
CDR3: CASRDRFRYEQYF

size: .
J: TRBJ2-1
D: .
V: TRBV11-2
DNA: TGTGCCAGCAGCTTAGGGGGCCGGGACATCAACAATGAGCAGTTCTTC
CDR3: CASSLGGRDINNEQFF

size: few
J: TRBJ1-2
D: .
V: TRBV19
DNA: TGTGCCAGTAGTATGCCACGCGGGAGCTACTATGGCTACACCTTC
CDR3: CASSMPRGSYYGYTF

size: .
J: TRBJ2-7
D: TRBD1
V: TRBV5-1
DNA: TGCGCCAGCAGCAGGGACAGGGGCTACGAGCAGTACTTC
CDR3: CASSRDRGYEQYF

size: .
J: TRBJ2-5
D: TRBD2
V: TRBV5-4
DNA: TGTGCCAGCAGCTTGGCAGGACTTAGCGGGGAGACCCAGTACTTC
CDR3: CASSLAGLSGETQYF

size: .
J: TRBJ1-1
D: TRBD1
V: TRBV7-2
DNA: TGTGCCAGCAGCTTCGTAGGGGGCAAAACGAACACTGAAGCTTTCTTT
CDR3: CASSFVGGKTNTEAFF

size: .
J: TRBJ2-1
D: .
V: TRBV29-1
DNA: TGCAGCGATGCGGGGGACACCTACAATGAGCAGTTCTTC
CDR3: CSDAGDTYNEQFF

size: .
J: TRBJ1-1
D: TRBD1
V: TRBV15
DNA: TGTGCCACCAGCAGAGGGACAGGGGGCCGGAACACTGAAGCTTTCTTT
CDR3: CATSRGTGGRNTEAFF

size: .
J: TRBJ2-3
D: TRBD2
V: TRBV6-5
DNA: TGTGCCAGCTCGGGACTAGCGGGGGTAGATACGCAGTATTTT
CDR3: CASSGLAGVDTQYF

size: few
J: TRBJ2-5
D: TRBD1
V: TRBV2
DNA: TGTGCCAGCAGGGAAGGGACAGGGCTTGTCTACTTC
CDR3: CASREGTGLVYF

size: .
J: TRBJ2-5
D: TRBD2
V: TRBV4-2
DNA: TGTGCCAGCAGCTCGGGACTAGCAGAGACCCAGTACTTC
CDR3: CASSSGLAETQYF

size: .
J: TRBJ1-5
D: .
V: TRBV18
DNA: TGTGCCAGCTCATACGAACAGGGTCAGCCCCAGCATTTT
CDR3: CASSYEQGQPQHF

size: few
J: TRBJ2-7
D: .
V: TRBV10-1
DNA: TGCGCCAGCAGTGAAACCGGGGTCGAGCAGTACTTC
CDR3: CASSETGVEQYF

size: .
J: TRBJ2-5
D: .
V: TRBV28
DNA: TGTGCCAGCAGTTCTAGAGGGGAGACCCAGTACTTC
CDR3: CASSSRGETQYF

size: .
J: TRBJ2-7
D: TRBD1
V: TRBV5-1
DNA: TGCGCCAGCAGCTTGTCCGGGACAGCCTACGAGCAGTACTTC
CDR3: CASSLSGTAYEQYF

size: .
J: TRBJ2-2
D: .
V: TRBV2
DNA: TGTGCCAGCAGTGATGGGCTCGCGAACACCGGGGAGCTGTTTTTT
CDR3: CASSDGLANTGELFF

size: .
J: TRBJ2-7
D: .
V: TRBV10-2
DNA: TGCGCCAGCAGTGAGGGGGAGACGCGTCGCACCTACGAGCAGTACTTC
CDR3: CASSEGETRRTYEQYF

size: .
J: TRBJ2-7
D: TRBD2
V: TRBV7-6
DNA: TGTGCCAGCAGCGCGGGAGCCTCCGGCAAGCAGTACTTC
CDR3: CASSAGASGKQYF

size: .
J: TRBJ2-3
D: TRBD1
V: TRBV5-1
DNA: TGCGCCAGCAGTCCCTTGATCGGGCAGGGGGAAAATACGCAGTATTTT
CDR3: CASSPLIGQGENTQYF

size: .
J: TRBJ2-2
D: TRBD1
V: TRBV5-6
DNA: TGTGCCAGCAGCCCACAGGGGACCGGGGAGCTGTTTTTT
CDR3: CASSPQGTGELFF

size: .
J: TRBJ1-4
D: .
V: TRBV7-8
DNA: TGTGCCAGCAGCTTGAGAGGGAGGACTAATGAAAAACTGTTTTTT
CDR3: CASSLRGRTNEKLFF

size: .
J: TRBJ2-1
D: .
V: TRBV11-2
DNA: TGTGCCAGCAGCTTAGCCGGGGGAGGATTGAGCAATGAGCAGTTCTTC
CDR3: CASSLAGGGLSNEQFF

size: few
J: TRBJ1-1
D: TRBD1
V: TRBV19
DNA: TGTGCCAGTAGTATAGTAAGGGGGCGCGGGAACACTGAAGCTTTCTTT
CDR3: CASSIVRGRGNTEAFF

size: .
J: TRBJ2-1
D: .
V: TRBV11-2
DNA: TGTGCCAGCAGCTTAAAGACTCGGGAGCAGTTCTTC
CDR3: CASSLKTREQFF